This TCR beta chain was identified in a study of CD8 T cells in Susac syndrome. Random hexamers were used to reverse transcribe the RNA input (roughly 0.5 to 1 ug). TCRdb re-analysed the immunoSEQ multiplex PCR reads in MiXCR, keeping a single row per CDR3 protein. There are approximately 150,000 distinct CDR3 sequences in the sample; around 94% occur only once, and under 0.095% lies in the top ten. The healthy controls were matched to patients by age and sex. CDR1 and CDR2 from the germline V gene are DFQATT and SNEGSKA (reference sequence). The CDR3 extends over 14 amino acids. V lost 3 bases and J 2 bases, leaving 13 bases between the germline ends.

The TCR was taken from a human donor in good health. Source material: CD4+ T cells from PBMCs. V gene TRBV20-1 combines with J gene TRBJ1-1, with D unclear. The CDR3 DNA reads TGCAGTGCTAGTCGAGAGGGCCCAAACACTGAAGCTTTCTTT. It yields the protein CSASREGPNTEAFF.